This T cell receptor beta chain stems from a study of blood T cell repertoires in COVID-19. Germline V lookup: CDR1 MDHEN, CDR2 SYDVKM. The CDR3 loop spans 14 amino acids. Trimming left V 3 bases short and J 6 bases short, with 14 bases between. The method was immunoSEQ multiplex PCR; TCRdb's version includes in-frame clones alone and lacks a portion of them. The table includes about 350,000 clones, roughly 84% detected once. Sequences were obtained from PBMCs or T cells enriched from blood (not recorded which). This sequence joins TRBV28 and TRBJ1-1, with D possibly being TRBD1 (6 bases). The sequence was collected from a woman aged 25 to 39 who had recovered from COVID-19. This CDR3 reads CASSFQGLSPEAFF. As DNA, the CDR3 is TGTGCCAGCAGTTTCCAGGGGCTGAGCCCTGAAGCTTTCTTT. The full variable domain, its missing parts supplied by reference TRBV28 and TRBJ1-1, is DVKVTQSSRYLVKRTGEKVFLECVQDMDHENMFWYRQDPGLGLRLIYFSYDVKMKEKGDIPEGYSVSREKKERFSLILESASTNQTSMYLCASSFQGLSPEAFFGQGTRLTVV.